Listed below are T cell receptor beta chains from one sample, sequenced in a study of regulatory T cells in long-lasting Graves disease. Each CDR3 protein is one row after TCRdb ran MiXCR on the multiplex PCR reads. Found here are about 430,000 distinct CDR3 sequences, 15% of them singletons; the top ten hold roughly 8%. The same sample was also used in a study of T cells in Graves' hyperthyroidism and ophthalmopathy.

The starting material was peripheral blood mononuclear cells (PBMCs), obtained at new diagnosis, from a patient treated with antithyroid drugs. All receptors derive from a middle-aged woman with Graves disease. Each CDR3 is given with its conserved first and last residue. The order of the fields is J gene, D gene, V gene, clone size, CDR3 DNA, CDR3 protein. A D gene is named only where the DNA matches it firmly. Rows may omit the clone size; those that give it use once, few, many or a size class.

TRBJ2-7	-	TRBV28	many	TGTGCCAGCACATTGACAGCCTCTTCCTACGAGCAGTACTTC	CASTLTASSYEQYF
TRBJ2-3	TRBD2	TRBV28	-	TGTGCCAGCAGTCCCGGGACTAGCGGCACAACAACGGATACGCAGTATTTT	CASSPGTSGTTTDTQYF
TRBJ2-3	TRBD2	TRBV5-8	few	TGTGCCAGCAGCTTATCCAGGACTAGCGGGAGCACAGATACGCAGTATTTT	CASSLSRTSGSTDTQYF
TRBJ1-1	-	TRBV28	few	TGTGCCAGCAGTACACCAAGGAGGGGCACTGAAGCTTTCTTT	CASSTPRRGTEAFF
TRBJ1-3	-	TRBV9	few	TGTGCCAGCAGCGTATGGGAGGGTACTGGAAACACCATATATTTT	CASSVWEGTGNTIYF
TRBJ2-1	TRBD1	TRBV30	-	TGTGCCTGGAATCATCACAGGGGGTCGGTCTCCTACAATGAGCAGTTCTTC	CAWNHHRGSVSYNEQFF
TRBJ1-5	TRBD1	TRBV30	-	TGTGCCTGGGGACAGGGAGCGTCACGGCCCCAGCATTTT	CAWGQGASRPQHF
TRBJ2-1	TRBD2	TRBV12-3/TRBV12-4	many	TGTGCCAGCAGTCCCGAAACAGGGTATGGACTAGCGGGAGTGAATGAGCAGTTCTTC	CASSPETGYGLAGVNEQFF
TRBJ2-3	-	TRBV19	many	TGTGCCAGTAGTATTTCCCACGGCACAGATACGCAGTATTTT	CASSISHGTDTQYF
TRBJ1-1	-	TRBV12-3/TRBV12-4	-	TGTGCCAGCAGTCCCCCCGCGGATTACACTGAAGCTTTCTTT	CASSPPADYTEAFF
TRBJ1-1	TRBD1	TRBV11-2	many	TGTGCCAGCAGTCCTGACAGGGCGGGGGGATGGAACACTGAAGCTTTCTTT	CASSPDRAGGWNTEAFF